This entry is about one TCR beta chain. The entry originates in a study of a mutant IDH1 vaccine in newly diagnosed glioma. Study-wide context: Males made up about 60% and females approximately 40% of treated patients, whose mean age was 40.4 years.

Looked up from germline, CDR1 is MNHNY and CDR2 is SVGAGI (reference sequence). The length of the CDR3 is 13 residues. Trimming pared 2 bases from V and 4 bases from J, leaving 9 bases between. Time point defined: baseline, week 1 (first vaccination visit). The treatment was: pre-vaccination baseline after standard-of-care therapy. Using immunoSEQ multiplex PCR, the repertoire was profiled, and TCRdb retains in-frame clones only, with some absent. Among about 98,000 clones listed, around 90% were seen once. The chain has TRBV6-6 and TRBJ2-7, with TRBD1 as a possible D gene (6 bases). The starting material was PBMCs, obtained from a glioma patient treated with radiotherapy, temozolomide or both. This sequence was found in a woman in her forties or fifties with glioma. CDR3 nucleotide sequence: TGTGCCAGCAGTTACCCCGGACAGTACGAGCAGTACTTC. Translation gives CASSYPGQYEQYF.